These T cell receptor beta chains were read from a single sample in a study of cytomegalovirus exposure and HLA in healthy donors. Repertoires were generated with immunoSEQ multiplex PCR, while TCRdb's copy carries only in-frame clones and drops some. The sample has 95,000 to 150,000 clones, 70% to 90% seen once. The sequenced sample was PBMCs. The origin of the receptors is a woman aged 25 to 45 in good health and CMV-seronegative. Both conserved end residues are part of each CDR3. The D gene is left open where the match is weak. The listing skips clone size in some rows; elsewhere it reads once, few, many or a size class.

j_call: TRBJ2-5; d_call: TRBD2; v_call: TRBV7-2; clone_size: -; cdr3_aa: CASSLGETSGVETQYF; cdr3_nt: TGTGCCAGCAGCTTAGGGGAGACTAGCGGGGTTGAGACCCAGTACTTC
j_call: TRBJ2-1; d_call: -; v_call: TRBV20-1; clone_size: few; cdr3_aa: CSARSGNEQFF; cdr3_nt: TGCAGTGCTCGGTCGGGCAATGAGCAGTTCTTC
j_call: TRBJ1-2; d_call: -; v_call: TRBV11-2; clone_size: -; cdr3_aa: CASSSPRRGGYTF; cdr3_nt: TGTGCCAGCAGCTCACCCCGAAGGGGTGGCTACACCTTC
j_call: TRBJ2-7; d_call: TRBD2; v_call: TRBV4-3; clone_size: -; cdr3_aa: CASSQSGGAYEQYF; cdr3_nt: TGCGCCAGCAGCCAATCGGGGGGGGCCTACGAGCAGTACTTC
j_call: TRBJ2-3; d_call: TRBD2; v_call: TRBV6-5; clone_size: -; cdr3_aa: CASSQRGTKTDTQYF; cdr3_nt: TGTGCCAGCAGTCAGCGGGGGACCAAGACAGATACGCAGTATTTT
j_call: TRBJ1-5; d_call: -; v_call: TRBV2; clone_size: -; cdr3_aa: CASSVRAQDQPQHF; cdr3_nt: TGTGCCAGCAGTGTGCGGGCTCAGGATCAGCCCCAGCATTTT
j_call: TRBJ1-1; d_call: TRBD1; v_call: TRBV27; clone_size: -; cdr3_aa: CASSWTGATLNTEAFF; cdr3_nt: TGTGCCAGCAGCTGGACAGGCGCTACACTGAACACTGAAGCTTTCTTT
j_call: TRBJ2-3; d_call: -; v_call: TRBV6-5; clone_size: -; cdr3_aa: CASSSGEGHTDTQYF; cdr3_nt: TGTGCCAGCAGTTCCGGAGAGGGCCACACAGATACGCAGTATTTT
j_call: TRBJ2-2; d_call: TRBD2; v_call: TRBV2; clone_size: -; cdr3_aa: CASGERGQNTGELFF; cdr3_nt: TGTGCCAGCGGAGAGCGGGGGCAGAACACCGGGGAGCTGTTTTTT
j_call: TRBJ2-2; d_call: -; v_call: TRBV2; clone_size: -; cdr3_aa: CASSPGTPGVAELFF; cdr3_nt: TGTGCCAGCAGTCCGGGGACTCCTGGGGTGGCGGAGCTGTTTTTT
j_call: TRBJ2-2; d_call: TRBD1; v_call: TRBV5-1; clone_size: once; cdr3_aa: CASSRDRGGTGELFF; cdr3_nt: TGCGCCAGCAGCCGGGACAGGGGAGGCACCGGGGAGCTGTTTTTT
j_call: TRBJ2-7; d_call: TRBD2; v_call: TRBV19; clone_size: few; cdr3_aa: CASSMVEAGAYEQYF; cdr3_nt: TGTGCCAGTAGTATGGTTGAAGCGGGGGCCTACGAGCAGTACTTC
j_call: TRBJ1-5; d_call: -; v_call: TRBV7-2; clone_size: -; cdr3_aa: CASSLRGGGQPQHF; cdr3_nt: TGTGCCAGCAGCTTAAGGGGTGGCGGTCAGCCCCAGCATTTT
j_call: TRBJ1-3; d_call: -; v_call: TRBV7-2; clone_size: -; cdr3_aa: CASSLAPPRSGNTIYF; cdr3_nt: TGTGCCAGCAGCTTAGCGCCCCCGCGGTCTGGAAACACCATATATTTT
j_call: TRBJ2-5; d_call: -; v_call: TRBV2; clone_size: -; cdr3_aa: CASSVVRLLQETQYF; cdr3_nt: TGTGCCAGCAGTGTCGTCCGACTGCTGCAAGAGACCCAGTACTTC
j_call: TRBJ2-5; d_call: TRBD2; v_call: TRBV9; clone_size: -; cdr3_aa: CASSVGTGGLEETQYF; cdr3_nt: TGTGCCAGCAGCGTAGGAACGGGGGGGCTGGAAGAGACCCAGTACTTC
j_call: TRBJ2-3; d_call: TRBD2; v_call: TRBV7-3; clone_size: -; cdr3_aa: CASSPGGLAGGFTDTQYF; cdr3_nt: TGTGCCAGCAGCCCCGGGGGCCTAGCGGGGGGTTTCACAGATACGCAGTATTTT
j_call: TRBJ1-2; d_call: -; v_call: TRBV23-1; clone_size: -; cdr3_aa: CASSQPGEDYGYTF; cdr3_nt: TGCGCCAGCAGTCAACCAGGGGAAGACTATGGCTACACCTTC
j_call: TRBJ2-3; d_call: TRBD2; v_call: TRBV25-1; clone_size: -; cdr3_aa: CASSERGGGPRF; cdr3_nt: TGTGCCAGCAGTGAAAGGGGCGGGGGGCCACGCTTT
j_call: TRBJ1-2; d_call: -; v_call: TRBV30; clone_size: -; cdr3_aa: CALLTGPGQNGYTF; cdr3_nt: TGTGCCTTACTTACAGGGCCGGGGCAAAATGGCTACACCTTC
j_call: TRBJ1-5; d_call: -; v_call: TRBV13; clone_size: -; cdr3_aa: CASSFLNQPQHF; cdr3_nt: TGTGCCAGCAGCTTCCTCAATCAGCCCCAGCATTTT
j_call: TRBJ1-6; d_call: -; v_call: TRBV30; clone_size: few; cdr3_aa: CAWRSGAPSPLHF; cdr3_nt: TGTGCCTGGAGAAGCGGGGCGCCTTCACCCCTCCACTTT
j_call: TRBJ1-1; d_call: TRBD1; v_call: TRBV7-9; clone_size: -; cdr3_aa: CASSPGQVLATEAFF; cdr3_nt: TGTGCCAGCAGCCCGGGACAGGTACTGGCGACTGAAGCTTTCTTT
j_call: TRBJ1-1; d_call: -; v_call: TRBV5-1; clone_size: -; cdr3_aa: CASSLEGGVTEAFF; cdr3_nt: TGCGCCAGCAGCTTGGAGGGAGGGGTTACTGAAGCTTTCTTT
j_call: TRBJ2-5; d_call: TRBD1; v_call: TRBV18; clone_size: -; cdr3_aa: CASSGTGGQETQYF; cdr3_nt: TGTGCCAGCTCAGGGACAGGGGGCCAAGAGACCCAGTACTTC
j_call: TRBJ1-2; d_call: -; v_call: TRBV2; clone_size: few; cdr3_aa: CASSGERGSDYGYTF; cdr3_nt: TGTGCCAGCAGTGGGGAAAGGGGATCGGACTATGGCTACACCTTC
j_call: TRBJ2-3; d_call: TRBD2; v_call: TRBV7-6; clone_size: -; cdr3_aa: CASSISGVSTDTQYF; cdr3_nt: TGTGCCAGCAGCATCAGCGGGGTTAGCACAGATACGCAGTATTTT
j_call: TRBJ1-5; d_call: -; v_call: TRBV4-3; clone_size: -; cdr3_aa: CASSQDPPGTGNQPQHF; cdr3_nt: TGCGCCAGCAGCCAAGACCCACCAGGGACTGGCAATCAGCCCCAGCATTTT
j_call: TRBJ1-2; d_call: -; v_call: TRBV27; clone_size: -; cdr3_aa: CASSLGQPANYGYTF; cdr3_nt: TGTGCCAGCAGTTTAGGACAGCCTGCTAACTATGGCTACACCTTC
j_call: TRBJ1-2; d_call: TRBD1; v_call: TRBV30; clone_size: -; cdr3_aa: CAWSTDRPYGYTF; cdr3_nt: TGTGCCTGGAGTACGGACAGGCCCTATGGCTACACCTTC
j_call: TRBJ1-6; d_call: -; v_call: TRBV4-3; clone_size: -; cdr3_aa: CASSQDLTAGRNNSPLHF; cdr3_nt: TGCGCCAGCAGCCAAGACCTCACCGCAGGGCGTAATAATTCACCCCTCCACTTT
j_call: TRBJ1-2; d_call: TRBD1; v_call: TRBV4-1; clone_size: -; cdr3_aa: CASSQPDRGKDGYTF; cdr3_nt: TGCGCCAGCAGCCAACCGGACAGGGGCAAGGATGGCTACACCTTC
j_call: TRBJ1-2; d_call: -; v_call: TRBV6-6; clone_size: once; cdr3_aa: CASSYGTPNYGYTF; cdr3_nt: TGTGCCAGCAGTTACGGGACTCCTAACTATGGCTACACCTTC
j_call: TRBJ2-6; d_call: -; v_call: TRBV5-5; clone_size: -; cdr3_aa: CASSLTWARSGANVLTF; cdr3_nt: TGTGCCAGCAGCTTGACGTGGGCCCGCTCTGGGGCCAACGTCCTGACTTTC
j_call: TRBJ2-5; d_call: TRBD1; v_call: TRBV4-3; clone_size: -; cdr3_aa: CASSQRTGDGETQYF; cdr3_nt: TGCGCCAGCAGCCAAAGGACAGGGGACGGAGAGACCCAGTACTTC
j_call: TRBJ2-5; d_call: -; v_call: TRBV12-2; clone_size: -; cdr3_aa: CASRLATSGGRQTQYF; cdr3_nt: TGTGCAAGTCGCTTAGCGACTAGCGGGGGTAGGCAGACCCAGTACTTC